These 26 T cell receptor beta chains share one sample of origin, sequenced in a study of T cells expressing NK-cell markers (dated by TCRdb to between 2020 and 2021). Preparation of the library involved 5' RACE. Sequencing was carried out with an Illumina HiSeq 2000. Based on TCRdb reprocessing of the reads, there is one entry per CDR3 protein sequence, and DNA is missing. The table for this sample lists some 110,000 distinct CDR3 sequences. The ten largest clones add up to roughly 20% of the sample. The sample comprised blood T cells: a sorted CD56 or NKG2C T cell subset, CD4+ or CD8+ T cells, or bulk PBMC T cells (not recorded which). The receptors were gathered from a woman aged 18 to 75 in good health.

The chain has TRBV7-9 and TRBJ1-5; TCRdb selects TRBD1, and the lack of DNA leaves this call unchecked. This CDR3 is 13 amino acids long. Germline V gives CDR1 SEHNR, CDR2 FQNEAQ (reference sequence). CDR3 protein: CASSGTADQPQHF.

The chain is built from TRBV28 and TRBJ2-1. The germline gives CDR1 MDHEN, CDR2 SYDVKM. The CDR3 consists of 14 residues. Here the CDR3 reads CASSRPISYNEQFF.

This chain connects TRBV29-1 to TRBJ2-7. Germline assignment: CDR1 SQVTM and CDR2 ANQGSEA. The CDR3 consists of 15 residues. CDR3 sequence: CSVEDPGSPTYEQYF.

This sequence joins TRBV12-3 or TRBV12-4 and TRBJ2-3; absent DNA, TCRdb's TRBD1 call cannot be checked. The length of the CDR3 is 14 residues. CDR3 in amino acids: CASSTTRQGSTQYF.

The V gene is TRBV7-2, the J gene TRBJ2-2. The CDR3 covers 15 residues. In germline, CDR1 is SGHTA, CDR2 FQGNSA. CDR3: CASSLGLAHTGELFF.

CDR3 sequence reads: CSASSSGRGGGEQFF. The chain carries TRBV20-1 and TRBJ2-1; absent DNA, TCRdb's TRBD1 call cannot be checked. The CDR3 loop spans 15 amino acids. CDR1 is DFQATT and CDR2 is SNEGSKA in the germline V gene (reference sequence).

The chain couples TRBV15 to TRBJ2-1; the TCRdb D gene call, TRBD2, has no DNA to confirm it. The CDR3 spans 13 residues. Germline loops: CDR1 LNHNV, CDR2 YYDKDF (reference sequence). The chain's CDR3 is CATSRSSAGEQFF.

The chain recombines TRBV29-1 with TRBJ2-7. The length of the CDR3 is 14 residues. The V gene's germline CDR1 is SQVTM and CDR2 ANQGSEA. This CDR3 is CSVEEVGVGYEQYF.

This chain links TRBV20-1 with TRBJ2-5; TCRdb picks TRBD2, but there is no DNA to check that call. CDR3 length equals 12 residues. Germline values: CDR1 DFQATT, CDR2 SNEGSKA (reference sequence). This CDR3 is CSEGTSQETQYF.

This chain connects TRBV29-1 to TRBJ2-1. This CDR3 spans 11 amino acids. Germline CDR1 is SQVTM and CDR2 is ANQGSEA. This CDR3 reads CSVLQDNEQFF.

CDR3 sequence: CASSYSELPTDTQYF. This chain uses TRBV6-5 with TRBJ2-3. Germline V lookup: CDR1 MNHEY, CDR2 SVGAGI. The CDR3 runs 15 residues.

The gene calls are TRBV19 and TRBJ2-3; TCRdb's D call of TRBD1 is untestable without DNA. This CDR3 spans 13 amino acids. Germline-derived CDR1 and CDR2 are LNHDA and SQIVND (reference sequence). CDR3 sequence reads: CASRPRGADTQYF.

The chain combines TRBV30 with TRBJ2-1; TCRdb's D call of TRBD2 is untestable without DNA. The CDR3 totals 14 residues. CDR1 GTSNPN and CDR2 SVGIG come from the germline V gene (reference sequence). Here the CDR3 reads CAWRRLAGANEQFF.

The gene calls are TRBV29-1 and TRBJ2-3; TCRdb's D call of TRBD2 is untestable without DNA. The CDR3 is 15 residues long. Germline V gene sequence: CDR1 SQVTM, CDR2 ANQGSEA. The CDR3 reads CSVVGGRVGTDTQYF.

J is TRBJ2-3 and V is TRBV25-1; absent DNA, TCRdb's TRBD1 call cannot be checked. Germline CDR1 reads MGHDK; CDR2 reads SYGVNS. The CDR3 length is 15 residues. CDR3: CASSERDRGTDTQYF. The full variable domain, with the rest looked up from reference TRBV25-1 and TRBJ2-3, is EADIYQTPRYLVIGTGKKITLECSQTMGHDKMYWYQQDPGMELHLIHYSYGVNSTEKGDLSSESTVSRIRTEHFPLTLESARPSHTSQYLCASSERDRGTDTQYFGPGTRLTVL.

This chain's CDR3 is CAWRSLSYEQYF. The chain recombines TRBV30 with TRBJ2-7. Germline lookup yields CDR1 GTSNPN and CDR2 SVGIG (reference sequence). This CDR3 has 12 amino acids.

The rearrangement joins TRBV10-2 to TRBJ2-2. Germline-derived CDR1 and CDR2 are WSHSY and SAAADI. The CDR3 is 13 residues long. The CDR3 protein is CASSQGSAGELFF.

CDR3 amino acids: CASTGVAGAYTQYF. The chain combines TRBV12-3 or TRBV12-4 with TRBJ2-3; TCRdb gives TRBD2 as the D gene, but with no DNA this cannot be confirmed. CDR3 length: 14 residues.

The V gene is TRBV5-6, the J gene TRBJ2-2. The CDR3 spans 14 residues. Germline values: CDR1 SGHDT, CDR2 YYEEEE. The CDR3 region is CASSSQQFTGELFF.

This chain joins TRBV9 and TRBJ2-5; lacking DNA, the TRBD2 call made by TCRdb goes unchecked. The CDR3 loop spans 14 amino acids. Germline CDR1 and CDR2: SGDLS and YYNGEE. The CDR3 protein is CASRPLDSGETQYF.

The V call is TRBV6-5, the J call TRBJ2-7; as DNA is missing, the TRBD2 call by TCRdb cannot be tested. CDR1 and CDR2 (germline): MNHEY, SVGAGI. The CDR3 has 14 amino acids. The CDR3 spells CASSYSGLADEQYF.

CDR3 protein: CASSGTPNEQFF. V is TRBV7-8 and J is TRBJ2-1; the TRBD2 assignment by TCRdb is unverifiable without DNA. This CDR3 contains 12 residues. CDR1 SGHVS and CDR2 FQNEAQ come from the germline V gene.

The chain carries TRBV5-5 and TRBJ2-2. Germline CDR1 reads SGHKS; CDR2 reads YYEKEE (reference sequence). This CDR3 region has 14 residues. The CDR3 reads CASSLAPNTGELFF.

This chain's CDR3 is CASSGGRVWGEQFF. The genes are TRBV11-2 and TRBJ2-1; without DNA, the TCRdb call of TRBD2 cannot be checked. The length of the CDR3 is 14 residues. In germline, CDR1 is SGHAT, CDR2 FQNNGV.

The chain is built from TRBV19 and TRBJ1-1; as DNA is missing, the TRBD1 call by TCRdb cannot be tested. This CDR3 comprises 15 residues. Germline lookup yields CDR1 LNHDA and CDR2 SQIVND (reference sequence). The CDR3 region is CASSIDRGMNTEAFF.

The chain uses TRBV7-2 and TRBJ2-7; the D gene TCRdb calls, TRBD2, cannot be checked with no DNA. The CDR3 is 16 amino acids. Germline CDR1 SGHTA, CDR2 FQGNSA. The CDR3 sequence is CASSLAGSEYQYEQYF.